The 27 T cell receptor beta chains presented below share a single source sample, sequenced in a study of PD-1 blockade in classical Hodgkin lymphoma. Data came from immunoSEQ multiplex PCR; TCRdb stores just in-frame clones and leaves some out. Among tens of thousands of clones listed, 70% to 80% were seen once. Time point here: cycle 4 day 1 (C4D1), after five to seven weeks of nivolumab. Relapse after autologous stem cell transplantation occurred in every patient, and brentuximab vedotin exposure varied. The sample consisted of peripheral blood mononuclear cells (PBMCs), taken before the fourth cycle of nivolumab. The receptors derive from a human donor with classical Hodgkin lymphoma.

The CDR3: CASSRAVQTLEAFF. The DNA for the CDR3 is TGTGCCAGTAGTAGGGCCGTACAAACTCTTGAAGCTTTCTTT. The chain uses TRBV19 and TRBJ1-1; D is uncertain. Trimming took 4 bases from V and 7 from J, leaving 16 bases between them. Germline CDR1 and CDR2: LNHDA and SQIVND (reference sequence). CDR3 length: 14 residues.

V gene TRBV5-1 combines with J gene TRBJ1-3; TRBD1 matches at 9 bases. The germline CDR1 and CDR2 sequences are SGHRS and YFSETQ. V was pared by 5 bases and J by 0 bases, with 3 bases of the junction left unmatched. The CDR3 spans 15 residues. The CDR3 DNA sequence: TGCGCCAGCAGTCCGGGACAGGGCTCTGGAAACACCATATATTTT. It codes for CASSPGQGSGNTIYF.

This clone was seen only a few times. CDR3 amino acids: CASSPWVHSGNTIYF. The CDR3 nucleotides read TGTGCCAGCAGTCCCTGGGTCCACTCTGGAAACACCATATATTTT. The genes are TRBV27 and TRBJ1-3; D gene unclear. V lost 5 bases and J 0 bases, leaving 11 bases between the germline ends. CDR1 is MNHEY and CDR2 is SMNVEV in the germline V gene (reference sequence). The CDR3 runs to 15 residues.

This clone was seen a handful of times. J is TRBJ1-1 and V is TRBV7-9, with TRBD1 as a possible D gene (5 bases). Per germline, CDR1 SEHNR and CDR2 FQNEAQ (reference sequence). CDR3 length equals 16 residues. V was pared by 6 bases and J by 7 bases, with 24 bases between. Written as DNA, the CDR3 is TGTGCCAGCAGATTAAACGAGTTACAGGAGACGTTTGAAGCTTTCTTT. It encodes CASRLNELQETFEAFF.

This chain's CDR3 is CASSVVGTGYNEQFF. In DNA, the CDR3 is TGTGCCAGCAGCGTAGTTGGGACAGGGTACAATGAGCAGTTCTTC. The chain is built from TRBV9 and TRBJ2-1, with 9 bases matching TRBD1. Trimming at V came to 0 bases and at J to 4 bases, leaving 2 bases not matched to a gene. CDR1 and CDR2 from the germline V gene are SGDLS and YYNGEE. The CDR3 has 15 residues. Full variable domain (rest looked up from reference TRBV9 and TRBJ2-1): DSGVTQTPKHLITATGQRVTLRCSPRSGDLSVYWYQQSLDQGLQFLIQYYNGEERAKGNILERFSAQQFPDLHSELNLSSLELGDSALYFCASSVVGTGYNEQFFGPGTRLTVL.

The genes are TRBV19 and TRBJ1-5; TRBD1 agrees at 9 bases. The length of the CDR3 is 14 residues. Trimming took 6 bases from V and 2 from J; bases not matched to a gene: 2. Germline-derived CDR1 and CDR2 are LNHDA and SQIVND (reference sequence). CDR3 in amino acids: CASRDRGGNQPQHF. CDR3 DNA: TGTGCCAGTAGGGACAGGGGTGGCAATCAGCCCCAGCATTTT.

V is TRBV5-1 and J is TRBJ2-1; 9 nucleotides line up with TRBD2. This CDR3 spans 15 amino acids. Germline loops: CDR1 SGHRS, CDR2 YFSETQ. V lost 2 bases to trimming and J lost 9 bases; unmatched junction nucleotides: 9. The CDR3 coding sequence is TGCGCCAGCAGCTTCATGATAGCGGGAGAAAGTGAGCAGTTCTTC. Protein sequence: CASSFMIAGESEQFF. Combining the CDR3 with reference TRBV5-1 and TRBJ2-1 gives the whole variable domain KAGVTQTPRYLIKTRGQQVTLSCSPISGHRSVSWYQQTPGQGLQFLFEYFSETQRNKGNFPGRFSGRQFSNSRSEMNVSTLELGDSALYLCASSFMIAGESEQFFGPGTRLTVL.

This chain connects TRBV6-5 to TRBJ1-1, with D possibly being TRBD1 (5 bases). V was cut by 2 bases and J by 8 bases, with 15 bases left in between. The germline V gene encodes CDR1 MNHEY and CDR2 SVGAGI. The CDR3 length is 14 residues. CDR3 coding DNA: TGTGCCAGCAGTTACCGGGGTCGGACACTGGAAGCTTTCTTT. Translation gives CASSYRGRTLEAFF.

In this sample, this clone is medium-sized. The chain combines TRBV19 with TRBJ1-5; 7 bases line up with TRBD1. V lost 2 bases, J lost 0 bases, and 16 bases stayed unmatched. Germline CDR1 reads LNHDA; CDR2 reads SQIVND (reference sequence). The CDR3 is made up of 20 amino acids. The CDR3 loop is CASSILWTGPTLHSNQPQHF. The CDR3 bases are TGTGCCAGTAGTATACTATGGACAGGCCCGACTTTACATAGCAATCAGCCCCAGCATTTT.

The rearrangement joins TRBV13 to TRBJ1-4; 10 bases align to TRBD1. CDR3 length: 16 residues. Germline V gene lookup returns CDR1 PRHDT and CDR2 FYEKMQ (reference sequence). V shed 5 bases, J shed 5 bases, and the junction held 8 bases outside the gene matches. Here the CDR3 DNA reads TGTGCCAGCAGCCAAATCCCGGGACAGGGGAATGAAAAACTGTTTTTT. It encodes CASSQIPGQGNEKLFF.

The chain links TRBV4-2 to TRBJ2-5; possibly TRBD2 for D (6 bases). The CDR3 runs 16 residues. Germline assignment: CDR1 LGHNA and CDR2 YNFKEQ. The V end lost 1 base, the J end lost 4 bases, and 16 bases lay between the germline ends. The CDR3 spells CASSQVNQDGGETQYF. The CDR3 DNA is TGTGCCAGCAGCCAAGTGAATCAGGACGGGGGAGAGACCCAGTACTTC.

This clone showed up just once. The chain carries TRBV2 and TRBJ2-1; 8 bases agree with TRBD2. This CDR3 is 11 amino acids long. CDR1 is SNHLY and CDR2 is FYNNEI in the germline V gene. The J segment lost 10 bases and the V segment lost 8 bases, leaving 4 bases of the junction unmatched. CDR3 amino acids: CASGAGGEQFF. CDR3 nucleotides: TGTGCCAGCGGGGCGGGGGGAGAGCAGTTCTTC.

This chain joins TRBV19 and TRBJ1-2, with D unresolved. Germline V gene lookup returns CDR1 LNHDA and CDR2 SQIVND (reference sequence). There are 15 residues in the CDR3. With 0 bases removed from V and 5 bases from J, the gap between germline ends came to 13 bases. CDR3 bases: TGTGCCAGTAGTATAGATGCTCAGGCGGGATATGGCTACACCTTC. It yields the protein CASSIDAQAGYGYTF.

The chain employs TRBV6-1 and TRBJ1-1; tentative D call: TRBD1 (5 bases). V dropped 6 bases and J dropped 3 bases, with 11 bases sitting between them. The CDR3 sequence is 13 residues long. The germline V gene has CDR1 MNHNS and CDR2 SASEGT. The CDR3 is CASRIGDHTEAFF. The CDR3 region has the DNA TGTGCCAGCAGAATAGGGGATCACACTGAAGCTTTCTTT.

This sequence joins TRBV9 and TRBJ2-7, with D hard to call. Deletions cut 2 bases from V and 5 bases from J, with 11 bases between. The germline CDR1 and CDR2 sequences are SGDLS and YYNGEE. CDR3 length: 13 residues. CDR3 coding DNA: TGTGCCAGCAGCGTGCGAGTCCTCGACGAGCAGTACTTC. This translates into CASSVRVLDEQYF.

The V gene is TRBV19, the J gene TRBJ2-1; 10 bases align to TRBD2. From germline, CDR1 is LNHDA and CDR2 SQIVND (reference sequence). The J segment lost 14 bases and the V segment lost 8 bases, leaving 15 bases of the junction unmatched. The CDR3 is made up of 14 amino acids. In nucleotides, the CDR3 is TGTGCCAGTGGGCCCTTAGCGGGAGGAGCTGAAGAGTTCTTC. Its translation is CASGPLAGGAEEFF. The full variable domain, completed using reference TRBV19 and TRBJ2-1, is DGGITQSPKYLFRKEGQNVTLSCEQNLNHDAMYWYRQDPGQGLRLIYYSQIVNDFQKGDIAEGYSVSREKKESFPLTVTSAQKNPTAFYLCASGPLAGGAEEFFGPGTRLTVL.

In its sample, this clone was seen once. The DNA of the CDR3 is TGTGCCAGCAGCTTGACTAGTCGTAACACAGATACGCAGTATTTT. Translated, it gives CASSLTSRNTDTQYF. V and J are TRBV7-9 and TRBJ2-3, with D perhaps matching TRBD2 (6 bases). The germline V gene encodes CDR1 SEHNR and CDR2 FQNEAQ (reference sequence). This CDR3 spans 15 amino acids. Trimming stripped 3 bases from V and 2 bases from J, with 12 bases between.

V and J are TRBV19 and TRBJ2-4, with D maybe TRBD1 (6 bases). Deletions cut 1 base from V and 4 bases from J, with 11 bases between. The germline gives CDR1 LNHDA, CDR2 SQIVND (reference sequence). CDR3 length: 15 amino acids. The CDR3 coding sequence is TGTGCCAGTAGTATAGGGAGGACAGATAAAAACATTCAGTACTTC. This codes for CASSIGRTDKNIQYF.

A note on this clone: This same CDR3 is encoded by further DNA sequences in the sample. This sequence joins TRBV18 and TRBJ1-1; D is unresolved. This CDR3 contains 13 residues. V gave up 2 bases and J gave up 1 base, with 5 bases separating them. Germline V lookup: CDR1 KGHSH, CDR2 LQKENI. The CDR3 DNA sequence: TGTGCCAGCTCACCAGAAGGGAACACTGAAGCTTTCTTT. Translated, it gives CASSPEGNTEAFF.

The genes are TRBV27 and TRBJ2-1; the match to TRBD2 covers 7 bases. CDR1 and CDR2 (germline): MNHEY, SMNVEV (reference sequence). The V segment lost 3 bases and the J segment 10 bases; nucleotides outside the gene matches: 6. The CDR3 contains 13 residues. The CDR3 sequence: CASSFWGGGEQFF. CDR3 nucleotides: TGTGCCAGCAGTTTTTGGGGGGGTGGGGAGCAGTTCTTC.

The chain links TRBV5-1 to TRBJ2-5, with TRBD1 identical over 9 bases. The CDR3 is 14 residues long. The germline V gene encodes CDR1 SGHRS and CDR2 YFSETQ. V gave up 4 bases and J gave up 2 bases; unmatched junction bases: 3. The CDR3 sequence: CASSAGTGQETQYF. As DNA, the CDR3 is TGCGCCAGCAGCGCCGGGACAGGGCAAGAGACCCAGTACTTC.

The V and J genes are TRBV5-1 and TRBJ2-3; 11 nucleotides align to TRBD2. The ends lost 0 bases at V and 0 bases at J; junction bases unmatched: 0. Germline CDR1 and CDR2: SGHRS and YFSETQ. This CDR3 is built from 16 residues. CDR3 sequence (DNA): TGCGCCAGCAGCTTGGGACTAGCGGGAAGCACAGATACGCAGTATTTT. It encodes CASSLGLAGSTDTQYF.

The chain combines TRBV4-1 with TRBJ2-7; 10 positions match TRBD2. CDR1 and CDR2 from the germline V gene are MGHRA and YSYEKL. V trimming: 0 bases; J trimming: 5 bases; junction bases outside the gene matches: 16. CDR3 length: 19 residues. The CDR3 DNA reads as TGCGCCAGCAGCCAAGATCCCGGGGGAACCGGGACTAGCGCAGACGAGCAGTACTTC. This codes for CASSQDPGGTGTSADEQYF.

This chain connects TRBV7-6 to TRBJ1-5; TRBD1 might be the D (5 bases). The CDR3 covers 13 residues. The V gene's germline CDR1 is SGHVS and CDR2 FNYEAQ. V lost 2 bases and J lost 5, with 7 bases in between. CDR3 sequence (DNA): TGTGCCAGCAGCTTATCCAGGGATCAGCCCCAGCATTTT. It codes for CASSLSRDQPQHF.

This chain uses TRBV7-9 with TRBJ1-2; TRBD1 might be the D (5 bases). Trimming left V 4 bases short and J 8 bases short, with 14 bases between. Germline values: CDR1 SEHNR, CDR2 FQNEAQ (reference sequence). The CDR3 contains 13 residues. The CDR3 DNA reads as TGTGCCAGCAGCTCAGGGCGGGGTGTGGGCTACACCTTC. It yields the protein CASSSGRGVGYTF.

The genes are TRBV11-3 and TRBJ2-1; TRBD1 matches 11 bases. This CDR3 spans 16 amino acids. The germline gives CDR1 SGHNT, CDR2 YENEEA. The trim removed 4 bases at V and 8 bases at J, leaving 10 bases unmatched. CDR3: CASSSLVGQGADEQFF. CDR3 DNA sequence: TGTGCCAGCAGCTCACTGGTCGGACAGGGGGCCGATGAGCAGTTCTTC.

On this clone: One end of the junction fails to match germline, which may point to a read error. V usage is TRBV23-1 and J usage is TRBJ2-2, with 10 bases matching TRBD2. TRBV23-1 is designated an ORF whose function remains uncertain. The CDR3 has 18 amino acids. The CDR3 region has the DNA TGCGCCAGCAGTCCTTACTCAGCGGGGGGGCGCGAACACCGGGGAGCTGTTTTT. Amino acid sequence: CASSPYSAGGREHRGAVF.